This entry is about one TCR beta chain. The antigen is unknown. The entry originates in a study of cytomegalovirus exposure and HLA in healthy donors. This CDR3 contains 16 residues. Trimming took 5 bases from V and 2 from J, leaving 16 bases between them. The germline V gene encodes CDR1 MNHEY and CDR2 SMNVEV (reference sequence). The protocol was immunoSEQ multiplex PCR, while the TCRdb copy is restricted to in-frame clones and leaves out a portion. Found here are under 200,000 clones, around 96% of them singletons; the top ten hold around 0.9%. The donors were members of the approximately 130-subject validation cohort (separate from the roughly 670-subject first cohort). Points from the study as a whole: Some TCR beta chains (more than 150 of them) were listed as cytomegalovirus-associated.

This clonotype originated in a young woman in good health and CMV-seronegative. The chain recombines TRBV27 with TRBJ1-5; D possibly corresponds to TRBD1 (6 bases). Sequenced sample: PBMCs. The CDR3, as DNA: TGTGCCAGCAGTCCACGGACAGATCGTCGCAATCAGCCCCAGCATTTT. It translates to CASSPRTDRRNQPQHF.